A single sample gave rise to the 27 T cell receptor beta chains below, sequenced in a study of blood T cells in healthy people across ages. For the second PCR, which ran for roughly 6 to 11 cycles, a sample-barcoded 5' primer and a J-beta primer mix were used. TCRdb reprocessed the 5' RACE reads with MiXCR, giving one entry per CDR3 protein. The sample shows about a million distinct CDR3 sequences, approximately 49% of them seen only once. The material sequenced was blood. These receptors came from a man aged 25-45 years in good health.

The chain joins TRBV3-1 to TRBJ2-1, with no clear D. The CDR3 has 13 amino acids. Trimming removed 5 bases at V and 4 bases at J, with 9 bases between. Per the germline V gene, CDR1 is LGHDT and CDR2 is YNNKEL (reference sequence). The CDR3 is CASSAQQYNEQFF. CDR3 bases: TGTGCCAGCAGCGCACAACAATACAATGAGCAGTTCTTC.

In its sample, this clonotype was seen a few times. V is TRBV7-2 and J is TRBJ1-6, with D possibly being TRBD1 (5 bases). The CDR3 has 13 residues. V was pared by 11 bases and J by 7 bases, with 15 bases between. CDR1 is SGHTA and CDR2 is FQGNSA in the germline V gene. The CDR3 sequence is CAGGPGPNSPLHF. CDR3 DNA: TGTGCCGGGGGTCCGGGACCGAATTCACCCCTCCACTTT. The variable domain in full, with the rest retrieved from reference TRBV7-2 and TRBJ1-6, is GAGVSQSPSNKVTEKGKDVELRCDPISGHTALYWYRQSLGQGLEFLIYFQGNSAPDKSGLPSDRFSAERTGGSVSTLTIQRTQQEDSAVYLCAGGPGPNSPLHFGNGTRLTVT.

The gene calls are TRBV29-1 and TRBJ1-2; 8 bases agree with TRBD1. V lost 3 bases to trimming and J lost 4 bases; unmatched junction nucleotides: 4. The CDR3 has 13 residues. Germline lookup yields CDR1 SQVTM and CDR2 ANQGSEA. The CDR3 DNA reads TGCAGCGTTGAGGACAGGGACTCCTATGGCTACACCTTC. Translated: CSVEDRDSYGYTF.

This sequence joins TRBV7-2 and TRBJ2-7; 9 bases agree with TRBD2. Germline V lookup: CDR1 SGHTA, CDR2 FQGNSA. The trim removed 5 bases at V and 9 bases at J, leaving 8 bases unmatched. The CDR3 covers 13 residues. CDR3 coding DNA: TGTGCCAGCAGCGTTTCTAGCGGGGAAGGGCAGTACTTC. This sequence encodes CASSVSSGEGQYF.

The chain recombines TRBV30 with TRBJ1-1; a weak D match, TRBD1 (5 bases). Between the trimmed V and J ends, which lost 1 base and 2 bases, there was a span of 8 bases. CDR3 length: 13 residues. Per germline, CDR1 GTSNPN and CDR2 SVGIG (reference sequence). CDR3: CAWSEGSNTEAFF. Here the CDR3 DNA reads TGTGCCTGGAGTGAGGGGAGTAACACTGAAGCTTTCTTT.

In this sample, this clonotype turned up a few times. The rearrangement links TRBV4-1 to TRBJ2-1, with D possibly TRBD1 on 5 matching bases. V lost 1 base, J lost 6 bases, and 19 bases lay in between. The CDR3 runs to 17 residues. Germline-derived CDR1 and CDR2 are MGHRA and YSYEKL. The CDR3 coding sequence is TGCGCCAGCAGCCAAGGGCGGTGGCACCAGGGCGTCAATGAGCAGTTCTTC. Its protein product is CASSQGRWHQGVNEQFF.

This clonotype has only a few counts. The DNA of the CDR3 is TGTGCCAGCAGTTTATCGTCAGGTACCTCCTACGAGCAGTACTTC. It specifies CASSLSSGTSYEQYF. This rearrangement joins TRBV27 to TRBJ2-7, with unresolved D. V was clipped by 0 bases and J by 0 bases, with 9 bases between them. The CDR3 sequence is 15 residues long. Germline V gene sequence: CDR1 MNHEY, CDR2 SMNVEV (reference sequence).

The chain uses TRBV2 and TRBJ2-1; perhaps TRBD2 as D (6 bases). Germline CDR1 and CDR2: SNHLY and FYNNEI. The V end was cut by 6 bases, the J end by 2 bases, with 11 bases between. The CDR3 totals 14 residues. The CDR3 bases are TGTGCCAGCAGCCCGGGACTCCCCTACAATGAGCAGTTCTTC. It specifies CASSPGLPYNEQFF.

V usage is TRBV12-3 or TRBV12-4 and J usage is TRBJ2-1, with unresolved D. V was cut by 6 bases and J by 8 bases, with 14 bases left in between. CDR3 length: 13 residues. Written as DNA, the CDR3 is TGTGCCAGCAGGCCCTCTGGTGGGGATGAGCAGTTCTTC. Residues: CASRPSGGDEQFF.

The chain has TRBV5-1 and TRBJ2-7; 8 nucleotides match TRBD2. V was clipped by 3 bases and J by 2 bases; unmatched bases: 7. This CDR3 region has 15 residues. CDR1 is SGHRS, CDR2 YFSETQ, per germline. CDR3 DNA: TGCGCCAGCAGCTCCACTGGCGGGGGGACCTACGAGCAGTACTTC. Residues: CASSSTGGGTYEQYF.

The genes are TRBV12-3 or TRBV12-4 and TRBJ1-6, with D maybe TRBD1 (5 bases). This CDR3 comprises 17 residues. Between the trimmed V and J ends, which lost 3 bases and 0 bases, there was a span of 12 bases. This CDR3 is CASSFFGASSYNSPLHF. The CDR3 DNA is TGTGCCAGCAGTTTCTTCGGGGCGAGCTCCTATAATTCACCCCTCCACTTT.

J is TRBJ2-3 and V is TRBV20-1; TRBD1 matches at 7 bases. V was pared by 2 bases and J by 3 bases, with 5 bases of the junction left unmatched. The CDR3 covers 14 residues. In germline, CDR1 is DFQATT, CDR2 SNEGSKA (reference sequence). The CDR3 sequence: CSARMTGNTDTQYF. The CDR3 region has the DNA TGCAGTGCTAGAATGACAGGGAATACAGATACGCAGTATTTT.

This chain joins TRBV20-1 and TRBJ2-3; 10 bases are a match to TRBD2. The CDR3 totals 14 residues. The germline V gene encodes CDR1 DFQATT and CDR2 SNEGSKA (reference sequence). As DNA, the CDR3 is TGCAGGGCCCTAGCGGGGGATAGCACAGATACGCAGTATTTT. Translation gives CRALAGDSTDTQYF.

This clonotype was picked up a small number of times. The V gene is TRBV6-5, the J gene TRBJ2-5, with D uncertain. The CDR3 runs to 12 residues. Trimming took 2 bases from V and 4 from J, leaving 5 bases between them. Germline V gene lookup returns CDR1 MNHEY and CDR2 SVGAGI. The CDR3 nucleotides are TGTGCCAGCAGTTACGGGGTAGAGACCCAGTACTTC. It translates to CASSYGVETQYF.

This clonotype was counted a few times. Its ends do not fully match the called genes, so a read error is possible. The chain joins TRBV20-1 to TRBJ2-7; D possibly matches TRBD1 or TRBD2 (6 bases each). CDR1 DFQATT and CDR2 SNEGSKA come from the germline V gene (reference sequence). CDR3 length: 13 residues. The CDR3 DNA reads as TGCAGTGCTTGGATCCGGGGGCCATACGAGCGGTACTTC. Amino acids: CSAWIRGPYERYF.

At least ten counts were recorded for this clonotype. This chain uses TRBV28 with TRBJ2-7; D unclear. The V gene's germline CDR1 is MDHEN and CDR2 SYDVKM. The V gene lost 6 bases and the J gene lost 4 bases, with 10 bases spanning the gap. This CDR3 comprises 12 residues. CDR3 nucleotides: TGTGCCAGCAGCTTAAAAGGGTACGAGCAGTACTTC. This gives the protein CASSLKGYEQYF.

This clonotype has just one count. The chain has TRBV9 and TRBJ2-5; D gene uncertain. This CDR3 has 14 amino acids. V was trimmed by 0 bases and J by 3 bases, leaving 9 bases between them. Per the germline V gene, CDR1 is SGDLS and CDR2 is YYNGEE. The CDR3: CASSVEGFKETQYF. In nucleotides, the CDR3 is TGTGCCAGCAGCGTAGAGGGCTTCAAAGAGACCCAGTACTTC.

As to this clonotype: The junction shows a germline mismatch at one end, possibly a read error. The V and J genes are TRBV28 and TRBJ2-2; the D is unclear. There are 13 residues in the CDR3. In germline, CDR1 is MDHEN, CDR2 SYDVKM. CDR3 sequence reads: CANSPLRTGELFF. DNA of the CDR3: TGTGCCAACAGTCCCTTGCGCACCGGGGAGCTGTTTTTT. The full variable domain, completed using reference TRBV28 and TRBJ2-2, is DVKVTQSSRYLVKRTGEKVFLECVQDMDHENMFWYRQDPGLGLRLIYFSYDVKMKEKGDIPEGYSVSREKKERFSLILESASTNQTSMYLCANSPLRTGELFFGEGSRLTVL.

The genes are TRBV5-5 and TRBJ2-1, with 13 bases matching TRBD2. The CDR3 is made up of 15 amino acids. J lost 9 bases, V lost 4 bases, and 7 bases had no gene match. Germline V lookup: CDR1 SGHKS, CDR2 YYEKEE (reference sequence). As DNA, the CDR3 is TGTGCCAGCAGCGGAACTAGCGGGGGGGTAGGTGAGCAGTTCTTC. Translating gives CASSGTSGGVGEQFF.

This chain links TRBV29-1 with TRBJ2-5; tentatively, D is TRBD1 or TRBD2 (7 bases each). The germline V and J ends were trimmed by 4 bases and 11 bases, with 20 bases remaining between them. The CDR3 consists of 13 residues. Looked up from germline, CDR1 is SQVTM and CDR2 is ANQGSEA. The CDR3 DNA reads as TGCAGCGTTGGTCATCGACAGGGAGGGGAGCAGTACTTC. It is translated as CSVGHRQGGEQYF.

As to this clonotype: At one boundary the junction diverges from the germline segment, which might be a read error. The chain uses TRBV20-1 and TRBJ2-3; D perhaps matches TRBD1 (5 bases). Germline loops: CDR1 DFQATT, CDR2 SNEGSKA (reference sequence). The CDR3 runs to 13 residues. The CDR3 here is CSARGPFTGTQYF. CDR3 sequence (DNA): TGCAGTGCTAGAGGGCCCTTCACAGGTACGCAGTATTTT.

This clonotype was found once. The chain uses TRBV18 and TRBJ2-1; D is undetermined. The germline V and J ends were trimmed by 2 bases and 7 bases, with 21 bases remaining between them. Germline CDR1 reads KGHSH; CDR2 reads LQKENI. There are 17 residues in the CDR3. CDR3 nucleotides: TGTGCCAGCTCACCAGCGGTTGCGGCAGGTATCATGAATGAGCAGTTCTTC. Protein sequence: CASSPAVAAGIMNEQFF. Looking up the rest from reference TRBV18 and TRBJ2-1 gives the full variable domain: NAGVMQNPRHLVRRRGQEARLRCSPMKGHSHVYWYRQLPEEGLKFMVYLQKENIIDESGMPKERFSAEFPKEGPSILRIQQVVRGDSAAYFCASSPAVAAGIMNEQFFGPGTRLTVL.

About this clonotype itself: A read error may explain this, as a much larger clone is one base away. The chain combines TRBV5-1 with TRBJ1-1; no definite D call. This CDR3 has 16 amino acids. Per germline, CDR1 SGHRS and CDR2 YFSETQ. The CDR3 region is CTSSLGSGGSATEAFF. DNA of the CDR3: TGCACCAGCAGCTTGGGTTCGGGAGGCAGCGCCACTGAAGCTTTCTTT.

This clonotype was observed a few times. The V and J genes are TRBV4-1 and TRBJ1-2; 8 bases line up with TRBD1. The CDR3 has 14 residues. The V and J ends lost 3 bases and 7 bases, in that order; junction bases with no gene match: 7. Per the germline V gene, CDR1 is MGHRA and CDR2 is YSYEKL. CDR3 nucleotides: TGCGCCAGCAGCCAGGTGGACAGGGCAAGTGGCTACACCTTC. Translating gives CASSQVDRASGYTF.

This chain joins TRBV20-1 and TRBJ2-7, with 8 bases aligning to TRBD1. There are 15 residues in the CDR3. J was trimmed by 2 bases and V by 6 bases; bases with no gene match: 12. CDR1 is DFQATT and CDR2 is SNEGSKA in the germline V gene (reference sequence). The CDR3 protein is CSARTNRGRTYEQYF. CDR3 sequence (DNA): TGCAGTGCCAGAACAAACAGGGGGAGAACCTACGAGCAGTACTTC.

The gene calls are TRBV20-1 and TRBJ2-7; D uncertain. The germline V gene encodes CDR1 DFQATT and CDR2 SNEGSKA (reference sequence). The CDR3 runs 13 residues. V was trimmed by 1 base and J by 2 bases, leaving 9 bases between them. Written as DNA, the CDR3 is TGCAGTGCTAGAGCGGCTTTCACCTACGAGCAGTACTTC. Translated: CSARAAFTYEQYF.

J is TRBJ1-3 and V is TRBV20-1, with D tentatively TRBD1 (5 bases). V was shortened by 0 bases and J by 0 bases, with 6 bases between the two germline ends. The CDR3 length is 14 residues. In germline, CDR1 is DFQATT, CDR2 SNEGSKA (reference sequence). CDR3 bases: TGCAGTGCTAGAGAAACAGGCTCTGGAAACACCATATATTTT. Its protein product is CSARETGSGNTIYF.